This TCR beta chain originates from a study of shared clonotypes between healthy human individuals. Findings and caveats of the study: The naive CD4 repertoires of several donors were compared, and around 4.7% of clonotypes were shared.

Naive CD8 cells were CD45RO-negative, positively selected for CCR7, excluding terminally differentiated effector memory CD45RA+ cells. To note about this clone: Its antigen is still unknown.

Clones were sequenced by immunoSEQ multiplex PCR, and TCRdb holds only the in-frame ones, with some missing. The sample lists about 680,000 clones; 90% to 95% were seen once. The source material was naive CD8+ T cells sorted from blood. The sequence was obtained from a man younger than 45 in good health.

CDR3 DNA sequence: TGTGCCACCCGAGCGGGAGCAGGAGAGACCCAGTACTTC. This codes for CATRAGAGETQYF. V usage is TRBV13 and J usage is TRBJ2-5, with 8 bases matching TRBD2. The CDR3 length is 13 residues. The germline gives CDR1 PRHDT, CDR2 FYEKMQ (reference sequence). V shed 10 bases, J shed 4 bases, and the junction held 8 bases outside the gene matches.